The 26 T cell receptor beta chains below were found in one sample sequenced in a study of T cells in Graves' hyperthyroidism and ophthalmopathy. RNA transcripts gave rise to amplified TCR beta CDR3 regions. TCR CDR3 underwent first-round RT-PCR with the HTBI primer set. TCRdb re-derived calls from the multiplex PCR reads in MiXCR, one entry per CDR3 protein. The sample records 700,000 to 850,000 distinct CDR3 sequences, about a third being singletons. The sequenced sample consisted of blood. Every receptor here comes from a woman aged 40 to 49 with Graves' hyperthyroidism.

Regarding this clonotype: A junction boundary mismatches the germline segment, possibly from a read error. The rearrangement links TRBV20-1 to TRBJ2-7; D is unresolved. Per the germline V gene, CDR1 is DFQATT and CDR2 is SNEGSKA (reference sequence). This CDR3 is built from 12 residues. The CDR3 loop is CSARDNTYGQYF. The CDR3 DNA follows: TGCAGTGCTAGAGATAACACTTACGGGCAGTACTTC.

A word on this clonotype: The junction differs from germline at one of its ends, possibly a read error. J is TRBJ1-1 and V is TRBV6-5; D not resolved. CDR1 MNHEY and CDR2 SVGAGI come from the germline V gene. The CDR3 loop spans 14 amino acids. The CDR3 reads CAISYSSRETEAFF. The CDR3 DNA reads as TGTGCCATCAGTTACTCATCTAGAGAAACTGAAGCTTTCTTT.

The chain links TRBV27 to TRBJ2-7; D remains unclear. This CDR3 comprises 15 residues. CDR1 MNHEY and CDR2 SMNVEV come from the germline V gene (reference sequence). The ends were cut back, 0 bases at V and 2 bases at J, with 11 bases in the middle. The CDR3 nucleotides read TGTGCCAGCAGTTTATCGATAGGGCGCACCTACGAGCAGTACTTC. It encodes CASSLSIGRTYEQYF.

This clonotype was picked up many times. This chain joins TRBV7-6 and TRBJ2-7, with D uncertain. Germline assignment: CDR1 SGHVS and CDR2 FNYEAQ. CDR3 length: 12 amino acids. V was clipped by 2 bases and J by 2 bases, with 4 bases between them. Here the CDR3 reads CASSLNTYEQYF. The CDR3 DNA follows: TGTGCCAGCAGCTTAAACACCTACGAGCAGTACTTC.

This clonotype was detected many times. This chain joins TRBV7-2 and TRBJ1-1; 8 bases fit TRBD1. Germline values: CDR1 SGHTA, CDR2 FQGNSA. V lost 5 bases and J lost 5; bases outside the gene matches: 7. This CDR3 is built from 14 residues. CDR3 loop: CASSIDRGRTEAFF. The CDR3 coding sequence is TGTGCCAGCAGCATCGACAGGGGTCGGACTGAAGCTTTCTTT.

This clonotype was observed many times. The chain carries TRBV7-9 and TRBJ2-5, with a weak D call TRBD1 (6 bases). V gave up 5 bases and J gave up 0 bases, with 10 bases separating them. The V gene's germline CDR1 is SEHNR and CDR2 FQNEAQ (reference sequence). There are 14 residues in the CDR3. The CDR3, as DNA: TGTGCCAGCAGCGAGACAGGACACCAAGAGACCCAGTACTTC. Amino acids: CASSETGHQETQYF. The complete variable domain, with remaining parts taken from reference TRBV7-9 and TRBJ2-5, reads DTGVSQNPRHKITKRGQNVTFRCDPISEHNRLYWYRQTLGQGPEFLTYFQNEAQLEKSRLLSDRFSAERPKGSFSTLEIQRTEQGDSAMYLCASSETGHQETQYFGPGTRLLVL.

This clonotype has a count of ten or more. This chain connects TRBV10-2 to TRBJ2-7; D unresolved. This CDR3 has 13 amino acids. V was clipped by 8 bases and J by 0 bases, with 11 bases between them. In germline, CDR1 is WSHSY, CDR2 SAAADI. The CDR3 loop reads CASWSGSSYEQYF. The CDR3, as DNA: TGCGCCAGCTGGTCGGGTAGCTCCTACGAGCAGTACTTC.

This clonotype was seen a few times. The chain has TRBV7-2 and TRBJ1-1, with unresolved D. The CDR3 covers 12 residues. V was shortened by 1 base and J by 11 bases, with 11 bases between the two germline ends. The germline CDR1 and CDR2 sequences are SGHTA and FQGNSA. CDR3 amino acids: CASSLVGFRAFF. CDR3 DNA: TGTGCCAGCAGCTTAGTAGGCTTTCGGGCTTTCTTT.

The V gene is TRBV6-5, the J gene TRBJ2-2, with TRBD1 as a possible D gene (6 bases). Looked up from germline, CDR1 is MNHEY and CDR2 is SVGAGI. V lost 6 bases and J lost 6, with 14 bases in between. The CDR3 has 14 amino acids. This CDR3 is CASRQGTPAGELFF. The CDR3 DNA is TGTGCCAGCAGACAGGGAACCCCAGCCGGGGAGCTGTTTTTT.

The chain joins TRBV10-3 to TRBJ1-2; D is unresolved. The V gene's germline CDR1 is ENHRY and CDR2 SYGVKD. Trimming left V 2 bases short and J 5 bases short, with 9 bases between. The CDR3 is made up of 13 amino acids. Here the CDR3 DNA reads TGTGCCATCAGTGAGGACGGCGGGTATGGCTACACCTTC. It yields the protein CAISEDGGYGYTF.

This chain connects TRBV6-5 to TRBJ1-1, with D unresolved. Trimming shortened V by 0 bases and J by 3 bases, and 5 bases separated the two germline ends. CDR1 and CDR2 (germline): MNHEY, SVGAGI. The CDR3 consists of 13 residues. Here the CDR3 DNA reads TGTGCCAGCAGTTACTCCAGATACACTGAAGCTTTCTTT. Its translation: CASSYSRYTEAFF.

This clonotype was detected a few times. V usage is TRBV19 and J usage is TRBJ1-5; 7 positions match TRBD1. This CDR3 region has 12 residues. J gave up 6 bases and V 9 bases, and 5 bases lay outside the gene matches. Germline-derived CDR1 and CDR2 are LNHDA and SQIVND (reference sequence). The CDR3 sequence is CASDTGAQPQHF. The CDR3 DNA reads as TGTGCCAGCGATACAGGGGCTCAGCCCCAGCATTTT.

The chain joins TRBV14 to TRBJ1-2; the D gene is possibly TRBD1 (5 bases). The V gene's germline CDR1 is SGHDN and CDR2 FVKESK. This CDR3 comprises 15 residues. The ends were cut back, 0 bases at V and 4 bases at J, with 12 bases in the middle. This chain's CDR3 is CASSQDLWGTYGYTF. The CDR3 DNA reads TGTGCCAGCAGCCAAGATCTATGGGGGACCTATGGCTACACCTTC.

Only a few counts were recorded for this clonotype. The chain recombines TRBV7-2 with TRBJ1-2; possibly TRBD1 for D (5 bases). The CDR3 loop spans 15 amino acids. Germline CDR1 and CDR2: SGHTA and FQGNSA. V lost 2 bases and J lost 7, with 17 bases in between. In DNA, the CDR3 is TGTGCCAGCAGCTTATTCTCCGGGGCCCCGGGTGGCTACACCTTC. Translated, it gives CASSLFSGAPGGYTF.

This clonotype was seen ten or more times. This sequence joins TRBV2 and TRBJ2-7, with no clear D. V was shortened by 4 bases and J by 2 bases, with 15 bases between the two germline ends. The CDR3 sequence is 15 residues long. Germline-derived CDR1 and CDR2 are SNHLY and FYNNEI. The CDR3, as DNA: TGTGCCAGCAGTGGCATCGGCCTAGGCCCCTACGAGCAGTACTTC. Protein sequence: CASSGIGLGPYEQYF.

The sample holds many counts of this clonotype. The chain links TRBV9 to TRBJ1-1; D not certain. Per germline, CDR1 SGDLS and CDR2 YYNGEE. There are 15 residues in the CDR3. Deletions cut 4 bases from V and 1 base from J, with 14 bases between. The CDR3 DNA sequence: TGTGCCAGCAGCCCAACCGGACGGAGGAACACTGAAGCTTTCTTT. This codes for CASSPTGRRNTEAFF. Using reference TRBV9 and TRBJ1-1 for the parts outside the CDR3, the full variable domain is DSGVTQTPKHLITATGQRVTLRCSPRSGDLSVYWYQQSLDQGLQFLIQYYNGEERAKGNILERFSAQQFPDLHSELNLSSLELGDSALYFCASSPTGRRNTEAFFGQGTRLTVV.

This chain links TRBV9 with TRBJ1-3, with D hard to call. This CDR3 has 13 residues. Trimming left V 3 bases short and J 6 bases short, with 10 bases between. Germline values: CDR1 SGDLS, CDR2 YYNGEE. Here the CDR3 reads CASSEEVENTIYF. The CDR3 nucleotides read TGTGCCAGCAGCGAGGAGGTGGAAAACACCATATATTTT.

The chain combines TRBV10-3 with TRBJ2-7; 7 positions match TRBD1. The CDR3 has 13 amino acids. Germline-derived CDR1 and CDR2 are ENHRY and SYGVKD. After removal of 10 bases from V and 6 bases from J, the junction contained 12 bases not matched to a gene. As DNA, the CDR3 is TGTGCCAGCGAGAGACAGGGACATCTCGAGCAGTACTTC. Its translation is CASERQGHLEQYF.

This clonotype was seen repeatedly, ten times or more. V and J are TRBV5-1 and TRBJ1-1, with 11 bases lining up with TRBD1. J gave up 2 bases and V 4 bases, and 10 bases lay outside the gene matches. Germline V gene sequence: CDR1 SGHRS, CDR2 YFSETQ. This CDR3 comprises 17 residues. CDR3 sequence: CASSIGQGAILNTEAFF. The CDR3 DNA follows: TGCGCCAGCAGCATAGGACAGGGGGCGATTTTAAACACTGAAGCTTTCTTT.

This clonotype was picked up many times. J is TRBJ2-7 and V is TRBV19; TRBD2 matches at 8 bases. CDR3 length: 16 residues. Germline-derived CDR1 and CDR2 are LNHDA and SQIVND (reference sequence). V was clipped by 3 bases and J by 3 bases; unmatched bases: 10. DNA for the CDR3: TGTGCCAGTAGTATCGCCTCTAGCGGGCGAAACTACGAGCAGTACTTC. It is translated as CASSIASSGRNYEQYF.

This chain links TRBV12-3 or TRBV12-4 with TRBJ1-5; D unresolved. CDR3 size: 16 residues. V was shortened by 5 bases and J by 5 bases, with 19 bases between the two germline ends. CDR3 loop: CASSPRALRGHQPQHF. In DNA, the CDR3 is TGTGCCAGCAGTCCCCGGGCCCTACGGGGTCATCAGCCCCAGCATTTT.

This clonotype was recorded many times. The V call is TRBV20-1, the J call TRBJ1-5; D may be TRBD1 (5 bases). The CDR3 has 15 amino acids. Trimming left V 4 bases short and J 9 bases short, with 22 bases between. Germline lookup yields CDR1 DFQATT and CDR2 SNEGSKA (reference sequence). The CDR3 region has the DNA TGCAGTGCTAATCCAACAGGCGCTCTGGATCGGCCCCAGCATTTT. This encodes CSANPTGALDRPQHF.

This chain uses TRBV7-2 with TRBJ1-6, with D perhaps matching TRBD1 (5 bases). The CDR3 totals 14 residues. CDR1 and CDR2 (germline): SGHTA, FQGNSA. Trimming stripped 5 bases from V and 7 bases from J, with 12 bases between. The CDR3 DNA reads TGTGCCAGCAGCGGGGGTTCGTGGAATTCACCCCTCCACTTT. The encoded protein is CASSGGSWNSPLHF.

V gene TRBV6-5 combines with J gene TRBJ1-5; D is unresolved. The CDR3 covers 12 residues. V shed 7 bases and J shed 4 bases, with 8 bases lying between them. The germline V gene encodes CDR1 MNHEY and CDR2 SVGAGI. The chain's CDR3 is CASNGYNQPQHF. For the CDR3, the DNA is TGTGCCAGCAATGGATATAATCAGCCCCAGCATTTT.

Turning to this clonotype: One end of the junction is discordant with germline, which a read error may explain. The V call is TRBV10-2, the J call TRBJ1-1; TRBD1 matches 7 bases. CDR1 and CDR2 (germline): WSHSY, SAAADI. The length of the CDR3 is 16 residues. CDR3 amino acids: CATSDGAPGQSTEAFF. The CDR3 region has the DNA TGTGCCACCAGTGATGGGGCCCCGGGACAGAGCACTGAAGCTTTCTTT.

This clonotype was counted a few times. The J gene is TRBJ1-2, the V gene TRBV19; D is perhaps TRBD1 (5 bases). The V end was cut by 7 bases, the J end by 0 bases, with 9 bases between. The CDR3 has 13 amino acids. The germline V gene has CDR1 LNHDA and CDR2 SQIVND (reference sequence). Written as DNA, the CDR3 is TGTGCCAGTACCAGGGCCTCTAACTATGGCTACACCTTC. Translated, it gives CASTRASNYGYTF.